This TCR beta chain was identified in a study of neurological immune-mediated disorders. The V gene lost 8 bases and the J gene lost 2 bases, with 12 bases spanning the gap. The CDR3 runs to 13 residues. Germline values: CDR1 MDHEN, CDR2 SYDVKM. This clonotype was found many times. Synthesis of cDNA was performed by 5'RACE using 10-nucleotide random UMIs. TCRdb re-derived calls from the 5' RACE reads in MiXCR, one entry per CDR3 protein. The table has about 27,000 distinct CDR3 sequences, 20% to 25% seen once. The gene calls are TRBV28 and TRBJ2-5; TRBD2 is a possible D gene (5 bases). The origin of this receptor is a woman aged 60-70 years in good health. The material sequenced was PBMCs. CDR3 nucleotide sequence: TGTGCCAGCTCCACTCCGGGGCAAGAGACCCAGTACTTC. Translating it yields CASSTPGQETQYF.